This TCR beta chain was recorded in a study of shared clonotypes between healthy human individuals (TCRdb year 2020). As for the study more broadly: The cohort comprised a couple of women and a few men aged 18 to 49 years. The study deeply sequenced blood TCR repertoires of five healthy adults to estimate repertoire size and the extent of clonotype sharing between individuals. Each donor's leukapheresis produced roughly between about 0.85 and 10 billion PBMCs. Per donor, three plates each were used for CD4 naive and CD4 memory, two for CD8 naive, and one for CD8 memory. To increase sequencing depth and limit assay-specific biases, different laboratories used diverse techniques to prepare libraries and sequence TCR repertoires. Findings and caveats that apply to the study as a whole: Larger estimated clonotype richness was generally found for naive subsets than for memory subsets. Compared with non-shared clonotypes, clonotypes shared by all four sorted-subset donors had higher generation probabilities. Sampling was restricted to blood, and TCR repertoires in tissue are likely to differ from TCR repertoires in blood. Pairwise subsampling indicated that sequencing depth was expected to affect the degree of clonotype sharing among donors. The genetic and exposure-history diversity represented was limited by the small number of donors. Approximately 5% of naive CD4, 3.5% of naive CD8, roughly 2.4% of memory CD4, and more than 0.35% of memory CD8 clonotypes were shared across several donors. Incomplete sequencing was indicated by rarefaction of sorted-subset datasets, despite the large sequencing depth.

About this clone: Its cognate antigen has yet to be identified. The input lacks base qualities; no much larger clone sits a single base away.

Using the deep immunoSEQ assay, multiplex PCR amplified TCR CDR3 regions from genomic DNA. Genomic DNA extracted from each cell subset was distributed evenly over all wells of several immunoSEQ 96-well plates, and each plate served as one replicate. Each replicate PCR for sorted subsets received around 200 ng genomic DNA, equal to roughly 29,000 T cell genomes. The purified libraries were quantified using a Qubit 3.0 fluorometer, sized with a Bioanalyzer 2100, and then quantified again using the KAPA Library Quantification kit. Every immunoSEQ 96-well plate was sequenced on a dedicated single-read 150-cycle Illumina NextSeq 550 flow cell. In the original analysis: The immunoSEQ output contained only junctional sequences without quality scores, so filtering could not match that applied to full-length reads. To assign V/J genes and CDR3, sequences were annotated using PyIR, a Python wrapper for IgBLAST v1.9, with IMGT germline references. Any read was removed if the V/J assignment was weak (E-value above 1e-6), the CDR3 was missing, or the read contained stop codons, out-of-frame junctions, or ambiguous translated residues. A V3J clonotype was defined by an identical inferred V gene, J gene, and CDR3 amino acid sequence. To compute the percentage overlap between repertoires, the number of shared unique clonotypes was divided by the size of the smaller repertoire. Richness of each repertoire was evaluated using RTK rarefaction, the Chao1 estimator, and Recon v2.1 estimates of unobserved clonotypes. For all TCRbeta clonotypes obtained by the gDNA method from a handful of donors, generation probabilities were computed with OLGA. TCRdb's version of the immuneACCESS table is confined to in-frame rearrangements and falls short of the full clone set. An unresolved V gene accounts for under half of the shortfall where checked; the remainder is of unknown origin. The V and J calls and clone size are taken from that table; D and trimming were inferred from the DNA. This sample lists under 300,000 clones; 60% to 80% were detected once. The top ten clonotypes cover around 10% of the sample.

The donors were healthy, HIV-negative adults with no recently reported acute infections or vaccinations. Only Caucasian adults living in Nashville, Tennessee, USA were represented among the donors. Magnetic negative selection was used to enrich CD4+ T cells, after which naive cells were positively selected on CD45RA and the negative fraction became the memory subset. Blood was obtained by leukapheresis, after which PBMCs were separated by Ficoll-Histopaque density gradient centrifugation and cryopreserved in liquid nitrogen vapor phase. Analytical flow cytometry was used to check the purity and quantity of each magnetically sorted T cell population. Each sorted fraction had its genomic DNA isolated and then quantified by UV absorbance on a Nanodrop 2000c. The germline V gene gives CDR1 as SGHVS and CDR2 as FNYEAQ. V is pared back by 1 base and J by 5 bases, with 11 bases lying between the germline termini. Including cysteine and phenylalanine, the CDR3 has 14 amino acids. CDR3 DNA only is kept here, 42 bases in frame from base 1.

The receptor was isolated from a man aged 25-45 years in good health. Sequenced: memory CD4+ T cells sorted from blood. Read against the paper, the sample's cell subset or site label means: CD45RA-negative fraction. The rearranged segments are TRBV7-6 and TRBJ2-5; the D gene lacks a confident call. The CDR3 sequence is CASSLEWDAETQYF. The DNA is TGTGCCAGCAGCTTAGAGTGGGATGCGGAGACCCAGTACTTC.